The sequence of this T cell receptor (beta chain) was determined in a study of tumor-infiltrating lymphocytes in primary liver carcinoma. Across the whole study: Resection treated the patients' primary liver carcinoma.

TCR beta cDNA was prepared out of around 460 ng total RNA by means of a constant-region primer. It was through three nested multiplex PCR rounds of slightly modified ARM-PCR that TCR beta libraries arose. TRBV1-TRBV30 forward primers paired with a C-beta reverse primer were used in the first two PCR rounds, which ran around 10 cycles each. TCRdb independently ran MiXCR on the multiplex PCR reads; one entry per CDR3 protein. This table has about 330,000 distinct CDR3 sequences, approximately 64% appearing once. Germline DNA was extracted alongside blood RNA, which was obtained from unsorted whole blood. Comments on this clonotype: Its antigen remains unidentified. This is likely a read error, given that the CDR3 carries no conserved phenylalanine or tryptophan at its end. Because the CDR3's place on the DNA is in doubt, the DNA is left out and the CDR3 is given as listed by TCRdb.

CDR1 and CDR2 from the germline V gene are SGHNT and YENEEA. The CDR3 length is 12 residues, termini included. Study-level findings and limits: Top-250-clone fractions were significantly higher in tumors than in blood (p = 0.039).

This chain uses TRBV11-3 with TRBJ1-5. Material: peripheral blood. The TCR originated in a man aged 35 to 55 with primary liver carcinoma and hepatitis B virus infection. The CDR3 sequence: CASSLGDQPKHL.